The clone carrying this T cell receptor beta chain has only a few counts. The antigen is undetermined. The data originate from a study of post-analysis software for immune sequencing data. Study information: The study covered relapsing-remitting, secondary progressive and progressive-relapsing courses of multiple sclerosis.

The study's findings and limits: Compared with controls, patients had more of 4 to 6 TRBV segments, including TRBV5-6, TRBV5-1 and TRBV20-1.

Trimming left V 6 bases short and J 7 bases short, with 18 bases between. Germline V gene lookup returns CDR1 DFQATT and CDR2 SNEGSKA (reference sequence). The CDR3 covers 13 residues. Presence of unique molecular identifiers characterized the TCR beta cDNA libraries. In TCRdb, the PCR reads were re-called with MiXCR into one record per CDR3 protein. The sample includes about 170,000 distinct CDR3 sequences, 30% of them seen just once. The sample taken for sequencing was blood. This receptor was taken from a girl aged 5-17 years with multiple sclerosis. The rearrangement links TRBV20-1 to TRBJ1-1, with unresolved D. CDR3 DNA: TGCAGTGCCAGTACTATACGATTGATTGAAGCTTTCTTT. Translation: CSASTIRLIEAFF.